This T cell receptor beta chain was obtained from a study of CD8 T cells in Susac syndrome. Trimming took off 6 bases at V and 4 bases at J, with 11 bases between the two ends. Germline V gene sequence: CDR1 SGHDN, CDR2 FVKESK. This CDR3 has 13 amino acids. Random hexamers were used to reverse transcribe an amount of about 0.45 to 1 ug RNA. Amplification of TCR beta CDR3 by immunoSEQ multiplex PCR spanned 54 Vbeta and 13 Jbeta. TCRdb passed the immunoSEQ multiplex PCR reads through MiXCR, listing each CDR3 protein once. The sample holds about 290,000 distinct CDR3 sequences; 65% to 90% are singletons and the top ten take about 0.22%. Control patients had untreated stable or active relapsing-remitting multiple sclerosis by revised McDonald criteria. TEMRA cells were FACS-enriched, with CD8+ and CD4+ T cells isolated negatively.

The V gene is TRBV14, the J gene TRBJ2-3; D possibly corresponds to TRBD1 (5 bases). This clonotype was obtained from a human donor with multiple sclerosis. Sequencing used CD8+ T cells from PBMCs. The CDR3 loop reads CASRSRAPDTQYF. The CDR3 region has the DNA TGTGCCAGCAGATCCAGGGCGCCAGATACGCAGTATTTT.